One and the same sample provided the 30 T cell receptor beta chains below, sequenced in a study of blood T cell repertoires in COVID-19. Libraries were prepared by immunoSEQ multiplex PCR; TCRdb keeps only in-frame clonotypes and omits some of them. The sample has more than 150,000 clones; 94% are singletons. The specimen was peripheral blood. The receptors here all came from a man aged 25 to 40 with COVID-19, enrolled during active disease.

Here the CDR3 DNA reads TGTGCCAGCAGCCCTAGGGACAGGCTTGGCTACACCTTC. This translates into CASSPRDRLGYTF. The chain has TRBV3-1 (or the pseudogene TRBV3-2) and TRBJ1-2; 8 bases are a match to TRBD1. The germline CDR1 and CDR2 sequences are LGHDT and YNNKEL (reference sequence). With V trimmed by 4 bases and J by 7 bases, 5 bases remained unmatched. This CDR3 comprises 13 residues.

This clone was found once. CDR3 region: CASSIGTVNQPQHF. The CDR3 coding sequence is TGTGCCAGCAGCATAGGGACAGTCAATCAGCCCCAGCATTTT. The chain combines TRBV27 with TRBJ1-5; the match to TRBD1 covers 7 bases. The germline V gene encodes CDR1 MNHEY and CDR2 SMNVEV (reference sequence). V was pared by 6 bases and J by 3 bases, with 5 bases of the junction left unmatched. This CDR3 region has 14 residues.

This rearrangement joins TRBV4-2 to TRBJ1-1; a possible D gene is TRBD1 (5 bases). CDR3 length: 15 amino acids. The V end lost 0 bases, the J end lost 4 bases, and 12 bases lay between the germline ends. CDR1 and CDR2 (germline): LGHNA, YNFKEQ. This chain's CDR3 is CASSQDSSRATEAFF. The CDR3, as DNA: TGTGCCAGCAGCCAAGATAGCTCCAGGGCCACTGAAGCTTTCTTT.

The chain recombines TRBV24-1 with TRBJ2-5, with unresolved D. The CDR3 has 14 amino acids. V dropped 2 bases and J dropped 4 bases, with 10 bases sitting between them. The germline V gene has CDR1 KGHDR and CDR2 SFDVKD. Here the CDR3 reads CATSDSRGGETQYF. CDR3 nucleotide sequence: TGTGCCACCAGTGATTCCCGAGGCGGAGAGACCCAGTACTTC.

The V call is TRBV5-1, the J call TRBJ1-2; no reliable D call. The CDR3 sequence is 14 residues long. Germline lookup yields CDR1 SGHRS and CDR2 YFSETQ. V lost 0 bases, J lost 7 bases, and 13 bases lay in between. The CDR3 nucleotides read TGCGCCAGCAGCTTGGCGACATATTCTTCTGGCTACACCTTC. This translates into CASSLATYSSGYTF.

The rearrangement joins TRBV10-3 to TRBJ1-6, with D maybe TRBD1 (6 bases). V was pared by 5 bases and J by 0 bases, with 8 bases between. Germline V lookup: CDR1 ENHRY, CDR2 SYGVKD. This CDR3 comprises 15 residues. CDR3 residues: CAISPQGSYNSPLHF. CDR3 in DNA: TGTGCCATCAGTCCACAGGGCTCCTATAATTCACCCCTCCACTTT.

The chain uses TRBV6-5 and TRBJ1-3, with a tentative D call TRBD1 (5 bases). Trimming cost V 8 bases and J 1 base, with 9 bases left between them. The CDR3 length is 13 residues. Looked up from germline, CDR1 is MNHEY and CDR2 is SVGAGI. CDR3 protein: CASGGMSGNTIYF. The DNA for the CDR3 is TGTGCCAGCGGGGGGATGTCTGGAAACACCATATATTTT.

The CDR3 protein is CSAPTATEAFF. The CDR3 DNA reads as TGCAGTGCCCCGACAGCAACTGAAGCTTTCTTT. The chain employs TRBV20-1 and TRBJ1-1, with a tentative D call TRBD1 (5 bases). Trimming cost V 6 bases and J 5 bases, with 10 bases left between them. Germline CDR1 DFQATT, CDR2 SNEGSKA (reference sequence). The CDR3 contains 11 residues.

The chain joins TRBV29-1 to TRBJ1-1; D remains unclear. CDR3 size: 15 residues. Trimming left V 6 bases short and J 0 bases short, with 17 bases between. Looked up from germline, CDR1 is SQVTM and CDR2 is ANQGSEA. The CDR3 nucleotides are TGCAGCGTCGCCTCCTATGGGCCTTTGAACACTGAAGCTTTCTTT. Its protein is CSVASYGPLNTEAFF. The full variable domain, with the rest looked up from reference TRBV29-1 and TRBJ1-1, is SAVISQKPSRDICQRGTSLTIQCQVDSQVTMMFWYRQQPGQSLTLIATANQGSEATYESGFVIDKFPISRPNLTFSTLTVSNMSPEDSSIYLCSVASYGPLNTEAFFGQGTRLTVV.

This chain joins TRBV19 and TRBJ1-4; 8 positions match TRBD1. This CDR3 contains 15 residues. Germline V gene lookup returns CDR1 LNHDA and CDR2 SQIVND (reference sequence). Trimming removed 7 bases from V and 8 bases from J; junction bases left unmatched: 12. The CDR3 here is CASTEIRGPGEKLFF. For the CDR3, the DNA is TGTGCCAGTACCGAAATCAGGGGGCCGGGGGAAAAACTGTTTTTT.

V and J are TRBV4-2 and TRBJ2-5; tentatively, D is TRBD2 (7 bases). The germline V gene has CDR1 LGHNA and CDR2 YNFKEQ. The CDR3 has 16 residues. The V and J ends lost 0 bases and 2 bases respectively, with 13 bases between them. CDR3 sequence: CASSQDPGGIQETQYF. The CDR3 bases are TGTGCCAGCAGCCAAGACCCGGGGGGCATTCAAGAGACCCAGTACTTC.

The chain carries TRBV5-4 and TRBJ2-7; possibly TRBD1 for D (5 bases). V shed 2 bases and J shed 2 bases, with 11 bases lying between them. Germline CDR1 SGHNT, CDR2 YYREEE (reference sequence). The CDR3 is 14 amino acids. CDR3 in amino acids: CASSLGVTTYEQYF. The CDR3 DNA reads as TGTGCCAGCAGCTTAGGGGTCACCACCTACGAGCAGTACTTC.

The rearrangement uses TRBV2 and TRBJ1-6, with unresolved D. The CDR3 loop spans 13 amino acids. CDR1 SNHLY and CDR2 FYNNEI come from the germline V gene. V lost 4 bases and J lost 7, with 8 bases in between. CDR3 region: CASSAQTNSPLHF. The CDR3 DNA reads as TGTGCCAGCAGTGCACAGACCAATTCACCCCTCCACTTT. Variable domain in full (rest from reference TRBV2 and TRBJ1-6): EPEVTQTPSHQVTQMGQEVILRCVPISNHLYFYWYRQILGQKVEFLVSFYNNEISEKSEIFDDQFSVERPDGSNFTLKIRSTKLEDSAMYFCASSAQTNSPLHFGNGTRLTVT.

This rearrangement joins TRBV5-5 to TRBJ2-7; tentatively, D is TRBD1 (6 bases). The CDR3 runs to 14 residues. Trimming shortened V by 4 bases and J by 3 bases, and 14 bases separated the two germline ends. Germline CDR1 and CDR2: SGHKS and YYEKEE (reference sequence). CDR3 coding DNA: TGTGCCAGCAGCATACAGACAGGCAGCTACGAGCAGTACTTC. Translating gives CASSIQTGSYEQYF.

For the CDR3, the DNA is TGTGCCAGCAGCTCACCTACAGGGCGGTATGGCTACACCTTC. This encodes CASSSPTGRYGYTF. The chain couples TRBV7-9 to TRBJ1-2; possibly TRBD1 for D (6 bases). Trimming shortened V by 4 bases and J by 5 bases, and 14 bases separated the two germline ends. Germline V gene lookup returns CDR1 SEHNR and CDR2 FQNEAQ (reference sequence). There are 14 residues in the CDR3.

The chain carries TRBV30 and TRBJ2-1, with D possibly matching TRBD2 (6 bases). V lost 4 bases to trimming and J lost 0 bases, with 10 bases between them. The CDR3 extends over 14 amino acids. CDR1 GTSNPN and CDR2 SVGIG come from the germline V gene (reference sequence). CDR3 nucleotide sequence: TGTGCCTGGAAGGAGGGGAGCTCCTACAATGAGCAGTTCTTC. Its translation: CAWKEGSSYNEQFF.

This clone appeared a few times. The rearrangement uses TRBV10-3 and TRBJ1-1, with D perhaps TRBD1 (6 bases). This CDR3 region has 14 residues. CDR1 and CDR2 from the germline V gene are ENHRY and SYGVKD. The V gene lost 5 bases and the J gene lost 8 bases, with 18 bases spanning the gap. CDR3 nucleotides: TGTGCCATCAGTCCCACAGGGTGGGGAGTGGAAGCTTTCTTT. Encoded protein: CAISPTGWGVEAFF.

The chain carries TRBV5-4 and TRBJ1-2; D might be TRBD1 (6 bases). The V and J ends lost 0 bases and 4 bases respectively, with 7 bases between them. There are 13 residues in the CDR3. Germline-derived CDR1 and CDR2 are SGHNT and YYREEE (reference sequence). For the CDR3, the DNA is TGTGCCAGCAGCTTGGAGACAGGCTATGGCTACACCTTC. This codes for CASSLETGYGYTF. The variable domain in full, completed from reference TRBV5-4 and TRBJ1-2, reads ETGVTQSPTHLIKTRGQQVTLRCSSQSGHNTVSWYQQALGQGPQFIFQYYREEENGRGNFPPRFSGLQFPNYSSELNVNALELDDSALYLCASSLETGYGYTFGSGTRLTVV.

This rearrangement joins TRBV28 to TRBJ1-2; no reliable D call. The ends were cut back, 6 bases at V and 8 bases at J, with 13 bases in the middle. The CDR3 loop spans 12 amino acids. Germline V gene lookup returns CDR1 MDHEN and CDR2 SYDVKM. The CDR3 loop reads CASSIQSIGYTF. The DNA for the CDR3 is TGTGCCAGCAGCATACAGTCGATCGGCTACACCTTC.

A single count supports this clone. The rearrangement joins TRBV5-5 to TRBJ2-1; 7 nucleotides line up with TRBD1. Unmatched junction bases numbered 6, after V lost 4 bases and J lost 2 bases. The CDR3 spans 15 residues. In germline, CDR1 is SGHKS, CDR2 YYEKEE (reference sequence). Written as DNA, the CDR3 is TGTGCCAGCAGCGCGGACAGGAGCCCCTACAATGAGCAGTTCTTC. Its translation is CASSADRSPYNEQFF. The entire variable domain, with the rest obtained from reference TRBV5-5 and TRBJ2-1, is as follows: DAGVTQSPTHLIKTRGQQVTLRCSPISGHKSVSWYQQVLGQGPQFIFQYYEKEERGRGNFPDRFSARQFPNYSSELNVNALLLGDSALYLCASSADRSPYNEQFFGPGTRLTVL.

The CDR3 DNA follows: TGCGCCAGCAGCCCCACAGGGGGCGCGGACACTGAAGCTTTCTTT. It codes for CASSPTGGADTEAFF. V is TRBV5-1 and J is TRBJ1-1, with 9 nucleotides matching TRBD1. CDR1 SGHRS and CDR2 YFSETQ come from the germline V gene. The V segment lost 4 bases and the J segment 3 bases; nucleotides outside the gene matches: 7. The CDR3 runs 15 residues.

V and J are TRBV3-1 (or the pseudogene TRBV3-2) and TRBJ2-7; 10 nucleotides agree with TRBD1. V was clipped by 4 bases and J by 5 bases; unmatched bases: 2. In germline, CDR1 is LGHDT, CDR2 YNNKEL (reference sequence). The length of the CDR3 is 13 residues. CDR3 sequence (DNA): TGTGCCAGCAGCCGACAGGGGGCCAACGAGCAGTACTTC. Translating it yields CASSRQGANEQYF.

V usage is TRBV18 and J usage is TRBJ2-3; TRBD2 aligns across 7 bases. Germline trimming cut 6 bases from V and 5 bases from J; bases unmatched to any gene: 8. The CDR3 covers 14 residues. The germline V gene encodes CDR1 KGHSH and CDR2 LQKENI. The CDR3 DNA follows: TGTGCCAGCTCGCAGGAGCGGGGCATAGATACGCAGTATTTT. It specifies CASSQERGIDTQYF.

The chain has TRBV6-6 and TRBJ2-7; D possibly corresponds to TRBD1 (5 bases). Between the trimmed V and J ends, which lost 5 bases and 5 bases, there was a span of 13 bases. This CDR3 has 13 amino acids. Germline lookup yields CDR1 MNHNY and CDR2 SVGAGI (reference sequence). CDR3 sequence reads: CASSIQGSHEQYF. CDR3 bases: TGTGCCAGCAGTATTCAGGGTAGTCACGAGCAGTACTTC.

The V and J genes are TRBV5-1 and TRBJ2-2; 12 positions match TRBD1. J was trimmed by 4 bases and V by 4 bases; bases with no gene match: 5. Germline assignment: CDR1 SGHRS and CDR2 YFSETQ. The CDR3 totals 16 residues. The CDR3 spells CASSPRDRGPTGELFF. DNA for the CDR3: TGCGCCAGCAGCCCGCGGGACAGGGGGCCCACCGGGGAGCTGTTTTTT.

This chain connects TRBV10-1 to TRBJ2-6; perhaps TRBD1 as D (6 bases). The germline CDR1 and CDR2 sequences are WNHNN and SYGVQD (reference sequence). V was clipped by 10 bases and J by 5 bases, with 15 bases between them. This CDR3 is 14 amino acids long. In DNA, the CDR3 is TGCGCCACAGATACAGGGAAACGGGCCAACGTCCTGACTTTC. Translating it yields CATDTGKRANVLTF.

This chain links TRBV7-3 with TRBJ2-1; 10 nucleotides line up with TRBD1. Germline CDR1 SGHTA, CDR2 FQGTGA. V was clipped by 5 bases and J by 8 bases; unmatched bases: 9. The CDR3 sequence is 15 residues long. The CDR3, as DNA: TGTGCCAGCAGCCTCACCGGGACAGGGGACGATGAGCAGTTCTTC. Its protein is CASSLTGTGDDEQFF. The entire variable domain, with the rest obtained from reference TRBV7-3 and TRBJ2-1, is as follows: GAGVSQTPSNKVTEKGKYVELRCDPISGHTALYWYRQSLGQGPEFLIYFQGTGAADDSGLPNDRFFAVRPEGSVSTLKIQRTERGDSAVYLCASSLTGTGDDEQFFGPGTRLTVL.

The chain combines TRBV14 with TRBJ1-5; D is uncertain. The V gene lost 3 bases and the J gene lost 0 bases, with 3 bases spanning the gap. From germline, CDR1 is SGHDN and CDR2 FVKESK. The CDR3 consists of 13 residues. This CDR3 reads CASSQASNQPQHF. The CDR3 coding sequence is TGTGCCAGCAGCCAGGCTAGCAATCAGCCCCAGCATTTT. Complete variable domain (other parts from reference TRBV14 and TRBJ1-5): EAGVTQFPSHSVIEKGQTVTLRCDPISGHDNLYWYRRVMGKEIKFLLHFVKESKQDESGMPNNRFLAERTGGTYSTLKVQPAELEDSGVYFCASSQASNQPQHFGDGTRLSIL.

The CDR3 is CGTVGGVGYNEQFF. For the CDR3, the DNA is TGTGGGACGGTCGGGGGGGTAGGGTACAATGAGCAGTTCTTC. The J gene is TRBJ2-1, the V gene TRBV2, with 8 bases that match TRBD2. Germline lookup yields CDR1 SNHLY and CDR2 FYNNEI. The CDR3 length is 14 residues.

This chain links TRBV6-5 with TRBJ2-2; maybe TRBD1 (6 bases). Trimming cost V 4 bases and J 4 bases, with 13 bases left between them. The length of the CDR3 is 15 residues. Germline V CDR1 and CDR2: MNHEY, SVGAGI. The CDR3 loop reads CASSSDSRSTGELFF. The CDR3 DNA follows: TGTGCCAGCAGTTCGGACAGTAGAAGCACCGGGGAGCTGTTTTTT.